The 8 T cell receptor beta chains given below trace back to one sample, sequenced in a study of blood T cell repertoires in COVID-19. Only in-frame clones appear in the TCRdb table, and some are missing; sequencing was by immunoSEQ multiplex PCR. The table includes 51,000 or so clones, roughly 90% detected once. Material for sequencing was peripheral blood. The receptors shown here come from a man older than 75 with acute or convalescent COVID-19.

This rearrangement joins TRBV27 to TRBJ1-2; TRBD1 aligns across 8 bases. CDR3 length: 13 amino acids. V was clipped by 6 bases and J by 7 bases; unmatched bases: 7. Germline V lookup: CDR1 MNHEY, CDR2 SMNVEV (reference sequence). The DNA of the CDR3 is TGTGCCAGCAGCAAGGACAGGGAGGCTGGCTACACCTTC. Amino acid sequence: CASSKDREAGYTF.

The chain employs TRBV28 and TRBJ2-5, with 8 nucleotides matching TRBD1. Germline V lookup: CDR1 MDHEN, CDR2 SYDVKM. This CDR3 has 16 residues. Germline trimming cut 3 bases from V and 1 base from J; bases unmatched to any gene: 7. CDR3 nucleotides: TGTGCCAGCAGTTTGGCTGGGACAGGTTTCCAAGAGACCCAGTACTTC. Protein sequence: CASSLAGTGFQETQYF.

The chain employs TRBV28 and TRBJ1-2, with D perhaps TRBD1 (5 bases). Per germline, CDR1 MDHEN and CDR2 SYDVKM. The CDR3 has 16 amino acids. V lost 5 bases, J lost 2 bases, and 18 bases lay in between. The CDR3 DNA is TGTGCCAGCAGTCCTCCATACACCGGGGGGAACTATGGCTACACCTTC. Protein product: CASSPPYTGGNYGYTF.

The genes are TRBV6-5 and TRBJ2-7; TRBD1 matches at 7 bases. Germline loops: CDR1 MNHEY, CDR2 SVGAGI. The CDR3 is made up of 11 amino acids. The junction had 2 bases not matched to a gene; V was cut back by 10 bases and J by 2 bases. DNA of the CDR3: TGTGCCATAGGACAGGCCTACGAGCAGTACTTC. Protein product: CAIGQAYEQYF.

The chain employs TRBV19 and TRBJ2-7, with TRBD2 as a possible D gene (6 bases). The CDR3 has 14 residues. Trimming took off 3 bases at V and 2 bases at J, with 11 bases between the two ends. The germline V gene has CDR1 LNHDA and CDR2 SQIVND (reference sequence). The CDR3 nucleotides read TGTGCCAGTAGTATCGGGGGTAGCACCTACGAGCAGTACTTC. Protein: CASSIGGSTYEQYF. Supplemented by reference TRBV19 and TRBJ2-7, the full variable domain reads DGGITQSPKYLFRKEGQNVTLSCEQNLNHDAMYWYRQDPGQGLRLIYYSQIVNDFQKGDIAEGYSVSREKKESFPLTVTSAQKNPTAFYLCASSIGGSTYEQYFGPGTRLTVT.

This chain links TRBV10-3 with TRBJ1-1; tentatively, D is TRBD1 (5 bases). The length of the CDR3 is 16 residues. Trimming removed 3 bases at V and 1 base at J, with 15 bases between. In germline, CDR1 is ENHRY, CDR2 SYGVKD. This chain's CDR3 is CAISERAGQGNTEAFF. The DNA of the CDR3 is TGTGCCATCAGTGAACGGGCAGGGCAGGGGAACACTGAAGCTTTCTTT.

The chain uses TRBV25-1 and TRBJ2-2; possibly TRBD2 for D (7 bases). The V gene lost 5 bases and the J gene lost 3 bases, with 13 bases spanning the gap. From germline, CDR1 is MGHDK and CDR2 SYGVNS. The length of the CDR3 is 15 residues. The CDR3 reads CASSTGRAYTGELFF. CDR3 bases: TGTGCCAGCAGTACAGGGAGGGCGTACACCGGGGAGCTGTTTTTT.

The chain uses TRBV4-1 and TRBJ2-7; 11 nucleotides agree with TRBD1. V shed 1 base, J shed 6 bases, and the junction held 11 bases outside the gene matches. The CDR3 is made up of 17 amino acids. Germline loops: CDR1 MGHRA, CDR2 YSYEKL. The CDR3 loop is CASSQVTPGQGVLEQYF. Written as DNA, the CDR3 is TGCGCCAGCAGCCAAGTGACTCCGGGACAGGGGGTTCTCGAGCAGTACTTC.